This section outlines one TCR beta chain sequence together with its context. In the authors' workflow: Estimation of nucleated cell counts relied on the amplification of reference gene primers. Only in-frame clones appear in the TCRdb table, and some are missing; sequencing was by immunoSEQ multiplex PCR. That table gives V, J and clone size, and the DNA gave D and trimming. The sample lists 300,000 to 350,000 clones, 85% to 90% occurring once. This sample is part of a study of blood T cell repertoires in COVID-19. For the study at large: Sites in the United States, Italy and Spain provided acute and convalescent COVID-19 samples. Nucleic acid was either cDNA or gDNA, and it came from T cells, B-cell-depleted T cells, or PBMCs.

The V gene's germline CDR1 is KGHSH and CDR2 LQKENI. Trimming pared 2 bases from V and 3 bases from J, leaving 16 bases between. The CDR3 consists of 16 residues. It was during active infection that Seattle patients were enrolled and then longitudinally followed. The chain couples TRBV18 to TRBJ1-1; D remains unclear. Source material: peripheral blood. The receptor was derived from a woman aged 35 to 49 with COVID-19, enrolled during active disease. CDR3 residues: CASSPIIPMGDTEAFF. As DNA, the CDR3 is TGTGCCAGCTCACCAATAATTCCCATGGGCGACACTGAAGCTTTCTTT.